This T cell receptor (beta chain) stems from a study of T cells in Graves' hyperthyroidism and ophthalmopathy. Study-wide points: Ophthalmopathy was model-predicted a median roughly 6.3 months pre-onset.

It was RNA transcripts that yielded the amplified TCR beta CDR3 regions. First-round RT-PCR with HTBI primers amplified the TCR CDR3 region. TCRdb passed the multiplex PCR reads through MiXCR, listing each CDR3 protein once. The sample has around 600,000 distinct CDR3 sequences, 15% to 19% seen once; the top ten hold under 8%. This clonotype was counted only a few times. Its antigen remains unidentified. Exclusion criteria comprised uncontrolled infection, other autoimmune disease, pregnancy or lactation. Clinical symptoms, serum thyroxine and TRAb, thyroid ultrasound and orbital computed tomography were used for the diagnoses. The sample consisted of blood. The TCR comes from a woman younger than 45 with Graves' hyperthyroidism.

CDR3 in amino acids: CASSLGTETYNEQFF. In DNA, the CDR3 is TGTGCCAGCAGTCTGGGGACAGAGACTTACAATGAGCAGTTCTTC. The chain recombines TRBV7-9 with TRBJ2-1; 7 bases map to TRBD1. Germline trimming cut 6 bases from V and 4 bases from J; bases unmatched to any gene: 9. Germline assignment: CDR1 SEHNR and CDR2 FQNEAQ (reference sequence). CDR3 length equals 15 residues.